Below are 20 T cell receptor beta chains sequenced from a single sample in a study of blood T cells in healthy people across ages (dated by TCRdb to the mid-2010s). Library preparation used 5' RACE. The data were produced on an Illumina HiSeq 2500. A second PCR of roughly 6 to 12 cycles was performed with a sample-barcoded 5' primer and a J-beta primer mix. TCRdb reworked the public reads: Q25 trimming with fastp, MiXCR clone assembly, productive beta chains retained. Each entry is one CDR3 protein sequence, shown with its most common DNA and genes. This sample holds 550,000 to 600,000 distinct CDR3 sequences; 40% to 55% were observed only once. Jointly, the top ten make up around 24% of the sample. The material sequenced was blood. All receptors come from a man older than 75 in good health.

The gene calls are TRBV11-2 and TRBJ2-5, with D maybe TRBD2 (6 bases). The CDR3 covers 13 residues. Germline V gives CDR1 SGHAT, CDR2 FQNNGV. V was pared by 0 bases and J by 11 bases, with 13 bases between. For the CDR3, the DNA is TGTGCCAGCAGCTTAGATCACGGGGGAGAGCAGTACTTC. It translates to CASSLDHGGEQYF.

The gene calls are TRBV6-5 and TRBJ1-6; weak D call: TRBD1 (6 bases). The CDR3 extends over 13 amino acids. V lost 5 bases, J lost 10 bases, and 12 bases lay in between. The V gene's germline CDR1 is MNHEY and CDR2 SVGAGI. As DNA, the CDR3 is TGTGCCAGCAGTCAGGGGTTTCGGTCACCCCTCCACTTT. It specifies CASSQGFRSPLHF.

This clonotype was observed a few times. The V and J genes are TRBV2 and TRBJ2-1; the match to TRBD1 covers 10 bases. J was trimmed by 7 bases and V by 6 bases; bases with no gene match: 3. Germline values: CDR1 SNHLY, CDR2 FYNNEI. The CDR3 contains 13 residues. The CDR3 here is CASRGGQGNEQFF. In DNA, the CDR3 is TGTGCCAGCAGGGGGGGACAGGGGAATGAGCAGTTCTTC.

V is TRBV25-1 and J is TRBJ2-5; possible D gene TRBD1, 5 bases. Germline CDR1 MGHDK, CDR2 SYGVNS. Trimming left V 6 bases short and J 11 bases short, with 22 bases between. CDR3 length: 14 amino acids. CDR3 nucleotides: TGTGCCAGCAGGGCATGGGGCTTGAGGAATGAGCAGTACTTC. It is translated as CASRAWGLRNEQYF.

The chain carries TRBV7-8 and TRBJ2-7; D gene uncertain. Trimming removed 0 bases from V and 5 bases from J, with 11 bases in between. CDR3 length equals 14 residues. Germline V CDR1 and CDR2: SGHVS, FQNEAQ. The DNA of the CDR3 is TGTGCCAGCAGCTTAGCGATAAGCGCGGACGAGCAGTACTTC. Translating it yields CASSLAISADEQYF. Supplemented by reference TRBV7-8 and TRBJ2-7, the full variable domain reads GAGVSQSPRYKVAKRGQDVALRCDPISGHVSLFWYQQALGQGPEFLTYFQNEAQLDKSGLPSDRFFAERPEGSVSTLKIQRTQQEDSAVYLCASSLAISADEQYFGPGTRLTVT.

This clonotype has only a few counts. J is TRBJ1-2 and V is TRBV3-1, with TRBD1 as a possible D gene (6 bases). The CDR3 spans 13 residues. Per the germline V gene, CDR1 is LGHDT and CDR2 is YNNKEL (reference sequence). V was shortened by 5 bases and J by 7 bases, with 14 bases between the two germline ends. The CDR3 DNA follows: TGTGCCAGCAGCATACAACAGGGCGGTGGCTACACCTTC. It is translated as CASSIQQGGGYTF.

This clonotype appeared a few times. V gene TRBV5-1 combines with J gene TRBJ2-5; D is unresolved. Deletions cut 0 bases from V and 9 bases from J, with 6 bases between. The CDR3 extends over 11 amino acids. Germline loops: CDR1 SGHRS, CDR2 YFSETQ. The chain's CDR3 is CASSLERAQYF. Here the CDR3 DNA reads TGCGCCAGCAGCTTGGAGCGTGCCCAGTACTTC.

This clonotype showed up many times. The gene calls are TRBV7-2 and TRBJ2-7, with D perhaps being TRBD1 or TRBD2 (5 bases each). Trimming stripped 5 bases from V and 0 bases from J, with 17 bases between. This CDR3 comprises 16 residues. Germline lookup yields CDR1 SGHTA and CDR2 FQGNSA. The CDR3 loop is CASSLNSGRISYEQYF. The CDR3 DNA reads TGTGCCAGCAGCCTCAATTCGGGACGGATCTCCTACGAGCAGTACTTC.

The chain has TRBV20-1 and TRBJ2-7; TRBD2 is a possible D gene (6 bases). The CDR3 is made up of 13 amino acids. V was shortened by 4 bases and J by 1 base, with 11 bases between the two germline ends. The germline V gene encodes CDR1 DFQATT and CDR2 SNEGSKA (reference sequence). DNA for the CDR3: TGCAGTGCTATGGGGCGGGATTCCTACGAGCAGTACTTC. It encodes CSAMGRDSYEQYF.

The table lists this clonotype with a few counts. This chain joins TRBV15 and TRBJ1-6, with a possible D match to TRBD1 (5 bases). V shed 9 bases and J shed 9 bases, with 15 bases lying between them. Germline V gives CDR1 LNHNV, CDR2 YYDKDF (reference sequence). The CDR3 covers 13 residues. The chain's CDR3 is CATKRGEGSPLHF. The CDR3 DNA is TGTGCCACTAAGAGAGGGGAAGGTTCACCCCTCCACTTT.

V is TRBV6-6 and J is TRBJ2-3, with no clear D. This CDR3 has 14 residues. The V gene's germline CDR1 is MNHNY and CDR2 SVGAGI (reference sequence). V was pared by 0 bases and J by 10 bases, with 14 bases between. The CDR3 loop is CASSYSLYTDAQYF. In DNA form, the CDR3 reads TGTGCCAGCAGTTACTCCCTTTACACGGATGCGCAGTATTTT.

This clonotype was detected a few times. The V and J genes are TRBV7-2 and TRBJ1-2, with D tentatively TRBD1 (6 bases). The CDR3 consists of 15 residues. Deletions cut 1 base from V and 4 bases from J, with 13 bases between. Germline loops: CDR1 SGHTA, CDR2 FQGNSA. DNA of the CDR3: TGTGCCAGCAGCTTAGACGGGGGCCAGCCCTATGGCTACACCTTC. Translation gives CASSLDGGQPYGYTF.

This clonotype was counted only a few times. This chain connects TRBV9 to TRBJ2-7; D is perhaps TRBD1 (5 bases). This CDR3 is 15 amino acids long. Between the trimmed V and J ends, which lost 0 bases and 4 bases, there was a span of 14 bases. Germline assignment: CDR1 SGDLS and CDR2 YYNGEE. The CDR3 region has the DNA TGTGCCAGCAGCGTAGAGGCAGGGTGGGCATACGAGCAGTACTTC. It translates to CASSVEAGWAYEQYF.

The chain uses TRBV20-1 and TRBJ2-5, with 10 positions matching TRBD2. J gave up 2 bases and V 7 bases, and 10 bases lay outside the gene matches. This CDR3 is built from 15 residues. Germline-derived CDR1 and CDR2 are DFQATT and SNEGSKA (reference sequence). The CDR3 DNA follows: TGCAGTGTTACTAGCGGGGTTTTATTTCAAGAGACCCAGTACTTC. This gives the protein CSVTSGVLFQETQYF.

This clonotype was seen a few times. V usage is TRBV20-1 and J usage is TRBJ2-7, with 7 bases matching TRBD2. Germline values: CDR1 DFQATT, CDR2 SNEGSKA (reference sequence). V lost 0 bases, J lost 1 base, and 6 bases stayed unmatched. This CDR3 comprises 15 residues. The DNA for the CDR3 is TGCAGTGCTAGAGACTATGGGACTACTTCCTACGAGCAGTACTTC. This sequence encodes CSARDYGTTSYEQYF.

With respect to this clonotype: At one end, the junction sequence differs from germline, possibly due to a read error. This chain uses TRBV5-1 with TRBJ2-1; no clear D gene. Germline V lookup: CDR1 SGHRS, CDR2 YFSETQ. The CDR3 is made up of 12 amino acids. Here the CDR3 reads CAGSLVANEQFF. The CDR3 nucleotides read TGCGCCGGCAGCTTGGTTGCGAATGAGCAGTTCTTC.

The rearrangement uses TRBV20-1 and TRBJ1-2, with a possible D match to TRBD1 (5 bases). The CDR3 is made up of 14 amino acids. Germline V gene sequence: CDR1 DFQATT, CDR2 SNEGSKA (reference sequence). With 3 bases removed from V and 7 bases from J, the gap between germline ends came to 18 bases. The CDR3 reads CSAREARDIGGYTF. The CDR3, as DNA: TGCAGTGCTAGGGAAGCCAGGGATATTGGTGGCTACACCTTC.

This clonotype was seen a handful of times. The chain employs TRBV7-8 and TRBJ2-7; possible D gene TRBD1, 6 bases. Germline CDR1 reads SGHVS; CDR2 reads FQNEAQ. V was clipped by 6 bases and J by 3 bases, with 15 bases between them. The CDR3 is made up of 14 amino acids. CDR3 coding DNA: TGTGCCAGCAGTTTACAGGGTAGGGGCTACGAGCAGTACTTC. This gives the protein CASSLQGRGYEQYF. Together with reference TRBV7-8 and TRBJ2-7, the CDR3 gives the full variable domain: GAGVSQSPRYKVAKRGQDVALRCDPISGHVSLFWYQQALGQGPEFLTYFQNEAQLDKSGLPSDRFFAERPEGSVSTLKIQRTQQEDSAVYLCASSLQGRGYEQYFGPGTRLTVT.

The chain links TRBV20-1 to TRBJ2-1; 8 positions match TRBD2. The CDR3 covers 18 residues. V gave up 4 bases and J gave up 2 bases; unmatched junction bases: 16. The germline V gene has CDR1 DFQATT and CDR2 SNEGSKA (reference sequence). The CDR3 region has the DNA TGCAGTGCTACTCAGCCGGGGGTTACTAGCGGAGCCTACAATGAGCAGTTCTTC. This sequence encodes CSATQPGVTSGAYNEQFF.

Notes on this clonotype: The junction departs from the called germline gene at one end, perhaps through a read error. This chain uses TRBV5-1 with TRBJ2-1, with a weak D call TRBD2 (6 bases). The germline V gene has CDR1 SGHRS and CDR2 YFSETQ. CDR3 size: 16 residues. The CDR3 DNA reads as TGCGCCAGCAGCTTGGATGTAGCTGGGGGAGGAAATGAGCAGTCCTTC. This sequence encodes CASSLDVAGGGNEQSF. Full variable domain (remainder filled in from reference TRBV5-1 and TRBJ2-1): KAGVTQTPRYLIKTRGQQVTLSCSPISGHRSVSWYQQTPGQGLQFLFEYFSETQRNKGNFPGRFSGRQFSNSRSEMNVSTLELGDSALYLCASSLDVAGGGNEQSFGPGTRLTVL.